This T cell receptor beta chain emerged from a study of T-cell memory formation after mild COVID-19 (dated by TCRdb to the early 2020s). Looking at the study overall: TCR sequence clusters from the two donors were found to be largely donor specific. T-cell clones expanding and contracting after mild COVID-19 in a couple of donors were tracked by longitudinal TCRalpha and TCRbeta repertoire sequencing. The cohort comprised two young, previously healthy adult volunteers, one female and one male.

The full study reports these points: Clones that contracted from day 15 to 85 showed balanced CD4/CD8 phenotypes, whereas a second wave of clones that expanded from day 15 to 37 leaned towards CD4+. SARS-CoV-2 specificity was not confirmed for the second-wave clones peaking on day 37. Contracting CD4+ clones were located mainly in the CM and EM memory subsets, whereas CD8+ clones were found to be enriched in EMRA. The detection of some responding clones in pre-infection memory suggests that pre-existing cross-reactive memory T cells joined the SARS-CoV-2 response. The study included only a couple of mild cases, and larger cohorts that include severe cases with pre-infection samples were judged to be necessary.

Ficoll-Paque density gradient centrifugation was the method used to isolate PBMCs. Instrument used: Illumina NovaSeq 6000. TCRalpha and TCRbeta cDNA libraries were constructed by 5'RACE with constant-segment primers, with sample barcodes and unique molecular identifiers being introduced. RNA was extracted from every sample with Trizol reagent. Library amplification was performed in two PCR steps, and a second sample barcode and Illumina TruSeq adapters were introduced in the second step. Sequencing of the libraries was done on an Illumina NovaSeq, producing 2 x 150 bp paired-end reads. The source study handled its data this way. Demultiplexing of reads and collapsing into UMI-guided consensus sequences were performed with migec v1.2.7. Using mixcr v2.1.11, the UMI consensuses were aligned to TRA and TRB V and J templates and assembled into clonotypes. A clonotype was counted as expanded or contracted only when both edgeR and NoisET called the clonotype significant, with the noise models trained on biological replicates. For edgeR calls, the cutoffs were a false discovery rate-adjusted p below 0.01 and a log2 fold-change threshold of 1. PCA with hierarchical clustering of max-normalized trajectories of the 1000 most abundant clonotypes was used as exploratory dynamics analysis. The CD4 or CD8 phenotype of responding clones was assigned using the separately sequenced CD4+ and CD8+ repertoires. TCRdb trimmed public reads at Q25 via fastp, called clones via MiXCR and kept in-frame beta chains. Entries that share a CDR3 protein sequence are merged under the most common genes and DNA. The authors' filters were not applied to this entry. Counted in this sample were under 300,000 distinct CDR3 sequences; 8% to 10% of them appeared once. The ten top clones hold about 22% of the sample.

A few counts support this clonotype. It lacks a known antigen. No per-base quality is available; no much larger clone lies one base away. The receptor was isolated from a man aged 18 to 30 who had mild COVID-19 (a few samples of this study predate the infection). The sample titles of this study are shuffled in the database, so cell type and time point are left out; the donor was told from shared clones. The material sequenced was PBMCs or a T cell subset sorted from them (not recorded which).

The nucleotide sequence is TGTGCCAGCAAGTATCAGACTAGCGGGGGGGCGCATACGCAGTATTTT. Its translation is CASKYQTSGGAHTQYF. Recombination joined TRBV7-2 with TRBJ2-3, with 14 middle bases fitting TRBD2. The germline V gene encodes CDR1 SGHTA and CDR2 FQGNSA. The CDR3 has 16 amino acids, counting the end cysteine and phenylalanine. Only CDR3 DNA remains: 48 bases, in frame from the first base. Germline trimming: 7 bases from V, 7 bases from J; junction bases outside gene matches: 10. Extended through the reference TRBV7-2 and TRBJ2-3 proteins, this CDR3 yields the full variable domain: GAGVSQSPSNKVTEKGKDVELRCDPISGHTALYWYRQSLGQGLEFLIYFQGNSAPDKSGLPSDRFSAERTGGSVSTLTIQRTQQEDSAVYLCASKYQTSGGAHTQYFGPGTRLTVL.